This T cell receptor (beta chain) was sequenced for a study of T cells in localized non-small cell lung cancer. The CDR3 has 14 amino acids. V lost 2 bases and J lost 2, with 8 bases in between. Germline V gene lookup returns CDR1 SGHKS and CDR2 YYEKEE (reference sequence). Some clones are missing from TCRdb's copy, which holds only in-frame ones; the method was immunoSEQ multiplex PCR. There are fewer than 25,000 clones in the sample; around 90% occur only once, and less than 8.5% lies in the top ten. Notes on the study in general: When the top 100 tumor clones were examined, a median about 60 of them also appeared in the adjacent lung, which was paired and uninvolved. Uninvolved neighboring lung showed the greatest T cell clonality, exceeding tumor.

About this clone itself: What it binds is unknown.

The sequenced sample was peripheral blood, obtained before any cancer treatment. V usage is TRBV5-5 and J usage is TRBJ1-3; D possibly corresponds to TRBD1 (5 bases). The receptor was derived from an older male donor with stage I squamous cell lung carcinoma. This CDR3 is CASSFRDTGNTIYF. The CDR3 coding sequence is TGTGCCAGCAGCTTCAGGGATACTGGAAACACCATATATTTT.